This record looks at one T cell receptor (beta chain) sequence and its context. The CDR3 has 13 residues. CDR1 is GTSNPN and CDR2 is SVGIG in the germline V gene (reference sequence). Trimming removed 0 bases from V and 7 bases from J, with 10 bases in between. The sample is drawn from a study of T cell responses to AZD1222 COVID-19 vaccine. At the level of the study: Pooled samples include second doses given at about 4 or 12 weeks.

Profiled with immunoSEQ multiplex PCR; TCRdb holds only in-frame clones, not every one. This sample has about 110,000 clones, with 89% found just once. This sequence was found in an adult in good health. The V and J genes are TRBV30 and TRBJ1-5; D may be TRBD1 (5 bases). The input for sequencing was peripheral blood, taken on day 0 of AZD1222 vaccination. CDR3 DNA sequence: TGTGCCTGGAGTGTCCGGACACAACAGCCCCAGCATTTT. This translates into CAWSVRTQQPQHF.